This is a list of T cell receptor beta chains from one sample in a study of radiotherapy plus CTLA-4 blockade in lung cancer. Profiling relied on immunoSEQ multiplex PCR, and the TCRdb table lists in-frame clones only, not all of them. The data show some 110,000 clones, over 65% seen once. Sequencing used peripheral blood, obtained from a patient treated with radiotherapy plus ipilimumab. The receptors derive from a human donor with non-small cell lung cancer that progressed on radiotherapy plus ipilimumab. Some clones in this sample may be carry-over from other donors' samples. The CDR3 runs from the conserved cysteine through the conserved F or W. The listing skips clone size in some rows; elsewhere it reads once, few, many or a size class.

clone size | J gene | V gene | CDR3 protein
NA | TRBJ2-5 | TRBV7-3 | CASSLLPSQQETQYF
NA | TRBJ2-1 | TRBV5-1 | CASSLGGDSYNEQFF
NA | TRBJ1-2 | TRBV13 | CASSRFFQMGAYYGYTF
NA | TRBJ2-3 | TRBV7-3 | CASSQGSTDTQYF
NA | TRBJ1-1 | TRBV29-1 | CSVESQGGTEAFF
NA | TRBJ2-7 | TRBV5-1 | CASSSGLAGGEQYF
NA | TRBJ2-3 | TRBV2 | CASTGSGGPVDTQYF
once | TRBJ2-6 | TRBV7-3 | CASSLYVSGANVLTF
NA | TRBJ1-2 | TRBV5-1 | CASRRGTGRDGYTF
NA | TRBJ2-2 | TRBV5-1 | CASSSDSAQVTGELFF
once | TRBJ1-1 | TRBV10-2 | CASKTQGGGTEAFF
NA | TRBJ2-7 | TRBV21-1 | CASSNCGGGDRESSYEQYF
NA | TRBJ1-1 | TRBV7-9 | CASSSGTGGLEAFF
NA | TRBJ1-5 | TRBV11-2 | CASSRYSNQPQHF
NA | TRBJ2-3 | TRBV5-4 | CASSLALDTQYF
NA | TRBJ1-1 | TRBV19 | CASSPNTEAFF
NA | TRBJ2-1 | TRBV5-1 | CASSPGTSGGYNEQFF
NA | TRBJ2-5 | TRBV7-2 | CASSRSGGAQETQYF
NA | TRBJ1-3 | TRBV7-8 | CASTVSPLSGNTIYF
NA | TRBJ1-1 | TRBV5-5 | CASSPWGRADTEAFF
NA | TRBJ1-4 | TRBV6-1 | CASSEALSSNEKLFF
NA | TRBJ1-2 | TRBV14 | CASSQDRYYGYTF
NA | TRBJ2-5 | TRBV5-3 | CARSWGLAVLQETQYF
NA | TRBJ1-1 | TRBV2 | CASSEYGGLNTEAFF
NA | TRBJ2-2 | TRBV5-6 | CASSLGSPGTGELFF
NA | TRBJ1-3 | TRBV18 | CASSASSGNTIYF
once | TRBJ2-3 | TRBV4-1 | CASSRPRGGLTDTQYF